This T cell receptor beta chain came from a study of blood T cell repertoires in COVID-19. Across the study: Sources were T cells, B-cell-depleted T cells, or PBMCs; the material itself was cDNA or gDNA.

In the original processing: Reference gene primer amplification gave estimated nucleated cell counts. The data were produced by immunoSEQ multiplex PCR, yet TCRdb's version contains in-frame clones alone and is incomplete. For V, J and clone size, that table is used; D and trimming come from the DNA. The top ten clones hold over 2.5% of a sample with under 300,000 clones, around 81% of them seen once. With 2 bases removed from V and 0 bases from J, the gap between germline ends came to 13 bases. Germline CDR1 is SGHDN and CDR2 is FVKESK. This CDR3 region has 16 residues. This clone was seen more than once but under ten times.

Sequenced sample: peripheral blood. The chain joins TRBV14 to TRBJ1-1; tentative D call: TRBD1 (5 bases). The receptor was derived from a woman aged 60-75 years with active or convalescent COVID-19. The CDR3 loop is CASSQLGGVLNTEAFF. CDR3 nucleotides: TGTGCCAGCAGCCAATTGGGGGGGGTACTGAACACTGAAGCTTTCTTT.